This record covers a single TCR beta chain. Original handling: The authors estimated nucleated cell counts from reference gene primer amplification. Clones were sequenced by immunoSEQ multiplex PCR, and TCRdb holds only the in-frame ones, with some missing. The DNA was the basis for D and trimming; V, J and clone size are from that table. The sample shows 89,000 or so clones, about 95% of them seen only once. This sample is drawn from a study of blood T cell repertoires in COVID-19. The V segment lost 10 bases and the J segment 0 bases; nucleotides outside the gene matches: 8. Germline V gene lookup returns CDR1 WNHNN and CDR2 SYGVQD (reference sequence). The CDR3 has 15 amino acids.

The TCR comes from a human donor with active COVID-19. The donor label of this sample is uncertain. The genes are TRBV10-1 and TRBJ1-4; 7 bases line up with TRBD1. The sequenced material came from peripheral blood. The CDR3 coding sequence is TGCGCCACCCCGACAGGGTTAACAACTAATGAAAAACTGTTTTTT. As protein: CATPTGLTTNEKLFF.